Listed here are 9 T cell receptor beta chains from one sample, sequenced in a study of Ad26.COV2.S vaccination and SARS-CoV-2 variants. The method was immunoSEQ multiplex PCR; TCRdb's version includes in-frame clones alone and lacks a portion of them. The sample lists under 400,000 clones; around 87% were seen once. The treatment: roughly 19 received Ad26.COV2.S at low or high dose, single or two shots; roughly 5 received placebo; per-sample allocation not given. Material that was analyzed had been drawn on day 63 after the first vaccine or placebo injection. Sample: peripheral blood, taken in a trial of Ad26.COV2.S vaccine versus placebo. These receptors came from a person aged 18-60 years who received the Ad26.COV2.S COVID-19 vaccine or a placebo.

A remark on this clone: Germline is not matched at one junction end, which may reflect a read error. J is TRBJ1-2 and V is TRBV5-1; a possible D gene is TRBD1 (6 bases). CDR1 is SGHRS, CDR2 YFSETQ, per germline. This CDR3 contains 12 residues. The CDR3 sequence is CASSSYPPAGEF. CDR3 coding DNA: TGCGCCAGCAGCTCCTATCCCCCTGCAGGGGAGTTT. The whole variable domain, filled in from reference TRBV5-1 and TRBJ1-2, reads KAGVTQTPRYLIKTRGQQVTLSCSPISGHRSVSWYQQTPGQGLQFLFEYFSETQRNKGNFPGRFSGRQFSNSRSEMNVSTLELGDSALYLCASSSYPPAGEFGSGTRLTVV.

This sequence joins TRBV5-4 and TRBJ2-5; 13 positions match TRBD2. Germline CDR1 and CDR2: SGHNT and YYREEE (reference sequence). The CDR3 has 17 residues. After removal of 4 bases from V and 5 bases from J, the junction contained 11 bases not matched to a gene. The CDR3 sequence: CASSPPGTSGVMETQYF. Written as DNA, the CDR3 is TGTGCCAGCAGCCCTCCGGGGACTAGCGGGGTTATGGAGACCCAGTACTTC.

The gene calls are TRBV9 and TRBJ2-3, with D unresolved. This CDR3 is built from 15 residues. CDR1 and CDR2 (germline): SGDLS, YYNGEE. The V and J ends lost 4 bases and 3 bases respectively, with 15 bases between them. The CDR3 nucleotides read TGTGCCAGCAGCCCGCTTTCGGGCCTAACAGATACGCAGTATTTT. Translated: CASSPLSGLTDTQYF.

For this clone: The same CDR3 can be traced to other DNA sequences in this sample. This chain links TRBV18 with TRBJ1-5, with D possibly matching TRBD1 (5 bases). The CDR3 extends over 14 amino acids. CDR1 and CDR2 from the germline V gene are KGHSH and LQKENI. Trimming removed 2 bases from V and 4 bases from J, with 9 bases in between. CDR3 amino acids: CASSPDRGNQPQHF. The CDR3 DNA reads TGTGCCAGCTCACCAGATAGGGGTAATCAGCCCCAGCATTTT.

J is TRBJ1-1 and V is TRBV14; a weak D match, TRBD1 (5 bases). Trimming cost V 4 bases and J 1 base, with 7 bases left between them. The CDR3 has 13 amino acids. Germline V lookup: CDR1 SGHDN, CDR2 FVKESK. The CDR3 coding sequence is TGTGCCAGCAGCCGTGGGGGGAACACTGAAGCTTTCTTT. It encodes CASSRGGNTEAFF.

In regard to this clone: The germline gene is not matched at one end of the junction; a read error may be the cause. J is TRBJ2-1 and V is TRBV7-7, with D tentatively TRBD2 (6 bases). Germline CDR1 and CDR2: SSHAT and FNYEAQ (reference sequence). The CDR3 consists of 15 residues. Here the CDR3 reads CASSLAPGTYNEQFF. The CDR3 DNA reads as TGTGCTAGCAGCTTAGCTCCGGGGACTTACAATGAGCAGTTCTTC.

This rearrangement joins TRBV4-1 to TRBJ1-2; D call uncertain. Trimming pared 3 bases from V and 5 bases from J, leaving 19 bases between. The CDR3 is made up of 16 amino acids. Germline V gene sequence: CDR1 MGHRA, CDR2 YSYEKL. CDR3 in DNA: TGCGCCAGCAGCCAGGGTAACGTGGGAGCCGGGTATGGCTACACCTTC. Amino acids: CASSQGNVGAGYGYTF.

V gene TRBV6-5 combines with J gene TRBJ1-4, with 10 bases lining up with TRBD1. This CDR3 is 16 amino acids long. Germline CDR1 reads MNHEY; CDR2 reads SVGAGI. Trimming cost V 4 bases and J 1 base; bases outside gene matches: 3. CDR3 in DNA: TGTGCCAGCAGTTCCCGGGACAGGGGAACTAATGAAAAACTGTTTTTT. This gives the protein CASSSRDRGTNEKLFF.

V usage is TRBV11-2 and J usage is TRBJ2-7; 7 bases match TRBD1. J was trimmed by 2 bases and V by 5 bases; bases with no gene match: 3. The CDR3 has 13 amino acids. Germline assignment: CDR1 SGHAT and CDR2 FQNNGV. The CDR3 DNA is TGTGCCAGCAGCGACAGGGCCCCCTACGAGCAGTACTTC. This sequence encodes CASSDRAPYEQYF.